Included here is one T cell receptor beta chain sequence, with context. This sample was taken from a study of shared T cell receptors in the human thymus. Sequencing was performed with immunoSEQ multiplex PCR; in TCRdb, only in-frame clones are kept and a portion is missing. The sample includes 550,000 to 800,000 clones, over 75% of them seen just once. Trimming at V came to 4 bases and at J to 3 bases, leaving 7 bases not matched to a gene. The length of the CDR3 is 15 residues. Germline V lookup: CDR1 SGDLS, CDR2 YYNGEE. The same data also went into a second study, on human thymus T cells. That report adds: Thymic repertoires of unrelated individuals were reported in related research to overlap highly.

The receptor was isolated from a girl in the first two years of life with a congenital heart defect. This chain uses TRBV9 with TRBJ2-7; TRBD1 aligns across 10 bases. The sequenced material came from thymocytes. The CDR3 DNA reads TGTGCCAGCAGCCCTCCGGGACAGGGGATCTACGAGCAGTACTTC. Its translation: CASSPPGQGIYEQYF.